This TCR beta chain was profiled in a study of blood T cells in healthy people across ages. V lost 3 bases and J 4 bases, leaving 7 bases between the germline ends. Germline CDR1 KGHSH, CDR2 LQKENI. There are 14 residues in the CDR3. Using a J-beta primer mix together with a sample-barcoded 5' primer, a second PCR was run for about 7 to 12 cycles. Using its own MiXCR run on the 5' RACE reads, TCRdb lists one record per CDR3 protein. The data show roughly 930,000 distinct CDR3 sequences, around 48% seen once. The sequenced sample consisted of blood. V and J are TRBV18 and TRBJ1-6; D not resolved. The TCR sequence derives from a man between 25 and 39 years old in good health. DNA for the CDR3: TGTGCCAGCTCACCGGGATCTTATAATTCACCCCTCCACTTT. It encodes CASSPGSYNSPLHF.